The 9 T cell receptor beta chains below were found in one sample sequenced in a study of a mutant IDH1 vaccine in newly diagnosed glioma. The table came from immunoSEQ multiplex PCR; TCRdb's copy has only in-frame clones and leaves some out. Among 25,000 to 35,000 clones listed, 85% to 90% were seen once. No antigens are known for them. The time point: week 11, during vaccination. Topical imiquimod was applied with each vaccine dose, which held 300 ug of mutant IDH1 20-mer peptide. The specimen was PBMCs, collected from a glioma patient whose treatment included an IDH1 peptide vaccine. The source of these receptors is a man between 18 and 29 years old with glioma.

The V gene is TRBV7-8, the J gene TRBJ2-7, with TRBD1 matching over 8 bases. Trimming took 2 bases from V and 3 from J; bases not matched to a gene: 9. This CDR3 has 16 residues. Germline-derived CDR1 and CDR2 are SGHVS and FQNEAQ. CDR3 in amino acids: CASSLKMGRGLYEQYF. The CDR3 coding sequence is TGTGCCAGCAGCTTAAAGATGGGCAGGGGGCTCTACGAGCAGTACTTC.

J is TRBJ2-1 and V is TRBV9, with TRBD1 matching 7 bases. V dropped 4 bases and J dropped 2; count of bases not matched to a gene: 6. Germline V gene lookup returns CDR1 SGDLS and CDR2 YYNGEE. This CDR3 is 15 amino acids long. DNA for the CDR3: TGTGCCAGCAGCAAAACAGGGGAACCCTACAATGAGCAGTTCTTC. It specifies CASSKTGEPYNEQFF.

This clone was seen only a few times. This chain connects TRBV7-8 to TRBJ2-1, with D hard to call. The CDR3 is made up of 15 amino acids. The V gene's germline CDR1 is SGHVS and CDR2 FQNEAQ. Trimming left V 2 bases short and J 3 bases short, with 11 bases between. Written as DNA, the CDR3 is TGTGCCAGCAGCTTAATGCCGGGTCTCTACAATGAGCAGTTCTTC. It codes for CASSLMPGLYNEQFF.

The chain uses TRBV4-1 and TRBJ2-1; 10 nucleotides line up with TRBD2. Germline lookup yields CDR1 MGHRA and CDR2 YSYEKL. The CDR3 extends over 15 amino acids. V lost 4 bases and J lost 8; bases outside the gene matches: 8. CDR3 amino acids: CASSPPSGSTHEQFF. The CDR3 DNA reads TGCGCCAGCAGCCCCCCTAGCGGGAGTACCCATGAGCAGTTCTTC.

This clone is deemed medium-sized. The chain carries TRBV27 and TRBJ1-3; D perhaps matches TRBD1 (6 bases). The CDR3 runs to 17 residues. Trimming shortened V by 3 bases and J by 2 bases, and 17 bases separated the two germline ends. Germline values: CDR1 MNHEY, CDR2 SMNVEV (reference sequence). CDR3 loop: CASSFHLPGGAGNTIYF. The CDR3 nucleotides are TGTGCCAGCAGTTTCCACCTCCCGGGGGGCGCTGGAAACACCATATATTTT.

V is TRBV5-8 and J is TRBJ1-1, with D unresolved. The V gene's germline CDR1 is SGHTS and CDR2 YDEGEE. There are 13 residues in the CDR3. V was clipped by 2 bases and J by 4 bases, with 9 bases between them. This CDR3 is CASSFQEGTEAFF. The CDR3 DNA reads as TGTGCCAGCAGCTTCCAGGAGGGCACTGAAGCTTTCTTT.

V and J are TRBV29-1 and TRBJ2-1; D remains unclear. The V end was cut by 4 bases, the J end by 7 bases, with 8 bases between. Germline V CDR1 and CDR2: SQVTM, ANQGSEA. The CDR3 runs to 11 residues. CDR3 protein: CSVGWVNEQFF. DNA of the CDR3: TGCAGCGTTGGATGGGTGAATGAGCAGTTCTTC.

This sequence joins TRBV6-5 and TRBJ1-6, with TRBD1 as a possible D gene (5 bases). The CDR3 covers 14 residues. Germline assignment: CDR1 MNHEY and CDR2 SVGAGI. Between the trimmed V and J ends, which lost 2 bases and 7 bases, there was a span of 9 bases. The CDR3 sequence is CASSYLGGNSPLHF. In DNA, the CDR3 is TGTGCCAGCAGTTACCTGGGGGGAAATTCACCCCTCCACTTT.

This clone turned up a few times. The gene calls are TRBV7-9 and TRBJ2-2; perhaps TRBD1 as D (5 bases). V lost 5 bases to trimming and J lost 8 bases, with 15 bases between them. The germline gives CDR1 SEHNR, CDR2 FQNEAQ (reference sequence). The CDR3 is 14 amino acids. The chain's CDR3 is CASSPQGIRGELFF. The CDR3 DNA reads as TGTGCCAGCAGCCCCCAGGGTATACGAGGGGAGCTGTTTTTT.